The present T cell receptor (beta chain) was sequenced within a study of Ad26.COV2.S vaccination and SARS-CoV-2 variants. On the study more broadly: Among those in the COV1001 Ad26.COV2.S trial arm was the donor. In the study, Ad26.COV2.S was injected intramuscularly once, or twice 56 days apart. Study findings and constraints: Spike-specific TCR breadth was greater in vaccine than placebo recipients.

The CDR3 length is 16 residues. Per the germline V gene, CDR1 is LNHDA and CDR2 is SQIVND (reference sequence). Trimming stripped 1 base from V and 2 bases from J, with 13 bases between. Regarding treatment: roughly 19 received Ad26.COV2.S at low or high dose, single or two shots; several received placebo; per-sample allocation not given. The investigators took samples on day 63 after the first vaccine or placebo injection. Turning to this clone: The antigen is unknown.

Profiled with immunoSEQ multiplex PCR; TCRdb holds only in-frame clones, not every one. The sample has about 680,000 clones, about 89% seen once; the top ten hold approximately 1.5%. The clonotype comes from a person aged 18-60 years who received the Ad26.COV2.S COVID-19 vaccine or a placebo. The input for sequencing was peripheral blood, taken in a trial of Ad26.COV2.S vaccine versus placebo. The chain has TRBV19 and TRBJ2-3; D may be TRBD1 (5 bases). The CDR3 protein is CASSIAGRGATDTQYF. CDR3 DNA sequence: TGTGCCAGTAGTATAGCTGGGCGTGGGGCCACAGATACGCAGTATTTT.